The source of this TCR beta chain is a study of CD8+CD57+ T cells in acquired aplastic anemia. On the study more broadly: Sorted CD4+ and CD8+ cells yielded DNA averaging around 3.2 ug. Approximately 11 million reads were obtained on average for healthy donor CD4+ cells.

Genomic DNA provided the template from which TCR beta VDJ and CDR3 profiles were obtained. From the reads, TCRdb called clonotypes with MiXCR, one entry per CDR3 protein. The sample records around 400,000 distinct CDR3 sequences, about 70% being singletons. This clonotype is a singleton in its sample. Its specificity is not known. The CDR3 runs 16 residues. Looked up from germline, CDR1 is LNHNV and CDR2 is YYDKDF (reference sequence). Trimming removed 1 base from V and 3 bases from J, with 12 bases in between. Study outcomes and limitations: Any difference that existed in CD8+ Simpson's diversity between patients and controls was not significant.

The V and J genes are TRBV15 and TRBJ1-4; D may be TRBD1 (5 bases). The receptor comes from a human donor in good health, serving as a control. Sequenced material: sorted CD4+, CD8+, or CD8+CD57+ T cells (not recorded which) from PBMCs. The CDR3 spells CATSRGWGGANEKLFF. For the CDR3, the DNA is TGTGCCACCAGCAGAGGTTGGGGGGGAGCTAATGAAAAACTGTTTTTT.